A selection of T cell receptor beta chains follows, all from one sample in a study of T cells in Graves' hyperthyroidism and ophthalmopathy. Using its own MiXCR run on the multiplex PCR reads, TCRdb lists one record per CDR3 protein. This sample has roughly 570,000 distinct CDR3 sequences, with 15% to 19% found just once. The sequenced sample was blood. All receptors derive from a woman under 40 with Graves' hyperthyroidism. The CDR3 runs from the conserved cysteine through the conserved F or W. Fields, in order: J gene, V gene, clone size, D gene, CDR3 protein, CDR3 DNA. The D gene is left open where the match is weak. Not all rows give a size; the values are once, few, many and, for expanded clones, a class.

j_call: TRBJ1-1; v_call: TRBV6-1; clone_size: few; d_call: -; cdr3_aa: CASRQGLYTEAFF; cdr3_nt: TGTGCCAGCAGACAGGGTTTGTACACTGAAGCTTTCTTT
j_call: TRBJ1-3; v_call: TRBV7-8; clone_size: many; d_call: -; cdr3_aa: CASSLGTAGNTIYF; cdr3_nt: TGTGCCAGCAGCTTAGGAACGGCTGGAAACACCATATATTTT
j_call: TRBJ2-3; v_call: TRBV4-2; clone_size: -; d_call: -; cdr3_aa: CASSQNPDTQYF; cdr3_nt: TGTGCCAGCAGCCAAAATCCAGATACGCAGTATTTT
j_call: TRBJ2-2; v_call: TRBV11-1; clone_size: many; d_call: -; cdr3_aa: CASSLEGFTGELFF; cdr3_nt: TGTGCCAGCAGCTTAGAGGGGTTTACCGGGGAGCTGTTTTTT
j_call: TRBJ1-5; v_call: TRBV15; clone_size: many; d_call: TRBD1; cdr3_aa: CATSGGTVSNQPQHF; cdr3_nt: TGTGCCACCAGCGGCGGGACAGTTAGCAATCAGCCCCAGCATTTT
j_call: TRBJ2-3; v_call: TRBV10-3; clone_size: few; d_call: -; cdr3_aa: CAISEVTDTQYF; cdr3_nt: TGTGCCATCAGTGAAGTAACAGATACGCAGTATTTT
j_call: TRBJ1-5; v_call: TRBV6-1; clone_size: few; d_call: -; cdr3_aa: CASSEVGEGTHSNQPQHF; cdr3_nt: TGTGCCAGCAGTGAAGTGGGGGAGGGGACCCATAGCAATCAGCCCCAGCATTTT
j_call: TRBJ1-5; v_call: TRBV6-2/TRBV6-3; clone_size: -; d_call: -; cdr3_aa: CASSYSLDSNQPQHF; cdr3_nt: TGTGCCAGCAGTTACTCATTGGATAGCAATCAGCCCCAGCATTTT
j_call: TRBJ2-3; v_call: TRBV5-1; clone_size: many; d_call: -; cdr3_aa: CASSRLGGHTDTQYF; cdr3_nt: TGCGCCAGCAGCCGCCTGGGCGGCCACACAGATACGCAGTATTTT
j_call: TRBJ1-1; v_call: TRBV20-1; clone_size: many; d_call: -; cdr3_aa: CSAGGWANTEAFF; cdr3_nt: TGCAGTGCTGGAGGGTGGGCGAACACTGAAGCTTTCTTT